These 16 T cell receptor beta chains originate from one sample sequenced in a study of regulatory T cells in long-lasting Graves disease. Sequencing libraries for TCR beta were prepared with iRepertoire HTBI primers and Arm-PCR of CDR3 regions. TCRdb itself ran the multiplex PCR reads through MiXCR, one entry per CDR3 protein. The data contain 440,000 or so distinct CDR3 sequences, around 15% of them seen just once; the ten biggest clones take up about 11%. Specified time point: newly diagnosed GD, antithyroid drugs for less than 3 months. From PBMCs, RNA was extracted and then used to make the TCR library. A further study also used this sample, focusing on T cells in Graves' hyperthyroidism and ophthalmopathy.

Specimen: peripheral blood mononuclear cells (PBMCs), collected at new diagnosis, from a patient treated with antithyroid drugs. The receptors were sampled from a woman in her thirties with Graves disease.

This clonotype was seen a handful of times. The genes are TRBV24-1 and TRBJ2-7, with 7 bases lining up with TRBD2. The CDR3 is 14 residues long. In germline, CDR1 is KGHDR, CDR2 SFDVKD. J gave up 0 bases and V 4 bases, and 2 bases lay outside the gene matches. CDR3 sequence reads: CATSESGNSYEQYF. CDR3 nucleotide sequence: TGTGCCACCAGTGAAAGCGGGAACTCCTACGAGCAGTACTTC.

This clonotype was detected ten times or more. The rearrangement joins TRBV11-2 to TRBJ2-7, with D perhaps matching TRBD1 or TRBD2 (6 bases each). CDR1 is SGHAT and CDR2 is FQNNGV in the germline V gene. This CDR3 has 15 residues. V dropped 5 bases and J dropped 3 bases, with 17 bases sitting between them. CDR3 nucleotide sequence: TGTGCCAGCAGCCAACGGGGGCTGATGAGCTACGAGCAGTACTTC. This sequence encodes CASSQRGLMSYEQYF.

This clonotype appeared many times. The rearrangement joins TRBV28 to TRBJ2-4; D is unclear. Germline values: CDR1 MDHEN, CDR2 SYDVKM. The CDR3 consists of 13 residues. V lost 4 bases to trimming and J lost 0 bases, with 4 bases between them. CDR3 sequence (DNA): TGTGCCAGCAGTTACATAGCCAAAAACATTCAGTACTTC. Translation: CASSYIAKNIQYF. The full variable domain, rest sourced from reference TRBV28 and TRBJ2-4, is DVKVTQSSRYLVKRTGEKVFLECVQDMDHENMFWYRQDPGLGLRLIYFSYDVKMKEKGDIPEGYSVSREKKERFSLILESASTNQTSMYLCASSYIAKNIQYFGAGTRLSVL.

This clonotype was counted between two and nine times. The rearrangement joins TRBV15 to TRBJ2-7; either TRBD1 or TRBD2 may fit D (5 bases each). Germline V gene lookup returns CDR1 LNHNV and CDR2 YYDKDF (reference sequence). V was trimmed by 2 bases and J by 4 bases, leaving 12 bases between them. This CDR3 contains 14 residues. The CDR3 spells CATSRPGTEYEQYF. The CDR3 DNA reads TGTGCCACCAGCAGACCCGGGACCGAGTACGAGCAGTACTTC.

Many counts were recorded for this clonotype. The rearrangement joins TRBV6-2 or TRBV6-3 to TRBJ2-7; 8 bases align to TRBD1. Trimming took 8 bases from V and 4 from J; bases not matched to a gene: 10. The CDR3 runs to 14 residues. The germline CDR1 and CDR2 sequences are MNHEY and SVGEGT. The CDR3 protein is CASFPGQGLYEQYF. The CDR3 DNA is TGTGCCAGCTTTCCTGGACAGGGTTTATACGAGCAGTACTTC.

Many counts were recorded for this clonotype. The rearrangement links TRBV18 to TRBJ2-2, with D possibly matching TRBD2 (6 bases). Trimming cost V 1 base and J 6 bases, with 18 bases left between them. Germline-derived CDR1 and CDR2 are KGHSH and LQKENI. There are 17 residues in the CDR3. CDR3 sequence (DNA): TGTGCCAGCTCACCACGGAGGCCGGGAGCTGGTTCCGGGGAGCTGTTTTTT. Its protein is CASSPRRPGAGSGELFF.

This clonotype was seen ten or more times. The chain combines TRBV5-1 with TRBJ2-2; 7 nucleotides align to TRBD2. The CDR3 loop spans 17 amino acids. Trimming at V came to 4 bases and at J to 0 bases, leaving 9 bases not matched to a gene. Germline lookup yields CDR1 SGHRS and CDR2 YFSETQ. CDR3 loop: CASSANPSGANTGELFF. The CDR3 nucleotides are TGCGCCAGCAGCGCCAATCCTAGCGGAGCGAACACCGGGGAGCTGTTTTTT.

This clonotype was observed at least ten times. This chain connects TRBV5-1 to TRBJ2-7; D is ambiguous. Trimming pared 3 bases from V and 5 bases from J, leaving 12 bases between. Germline CDR1 and CDR2: SGHRS and YFSETQ. The CDR3 has 13 amino acids. CDR3 bases: TGCGCCAGCAGCTGGAACAGAGTCGACGAGCAGTACTTC. It specifies CASSWNRVDEQYF.

This clonotype was seen at least ten times. The CDR3 region has the DNA TGTGCCAGCAGTCTCCGGTTAGCGGGAGGCTCGCGGCGTAACGAGCAGTACTTC. Encoded protein: CASSLRLAGGSRRNEQYF. V usage is TRBV27 and J usage is TRBJ2-7; TRBD2 agrees at 10 bases. The junction had 18 bases not matched to a gene; V was cut back by 5 bases and J by 5 bases. Germline loops: CDR1 MNHEY, CDR2 SMNVEV (reference sequence). The CDR3 sequence is 18 residues long.

The rearrangement joins TRBV18 to TRBJ2-5; a weak D match, TRBD1 (6 bases). V was shortened by 0 bases and J by 2 bases, with 7 bases between the two germline ends. This CDR3 is 14 amino acids long. Germline values: CDR1 KGHSH, CDR2 LQKENI. CDR3 nucleotides: TGTGCCAGCTCACCACCGACAGGACAAGAGACCCAGTACTTC. It translates to CASSPPTGQETQYF.

This clonotype was found a few times. The CDR3 DNA sequence: TGTGCCAGCAGCTTTATGTATACAAGGGGCAATGAGCAGTTCTTC. Translated, it gives CASSFMYTRGNEQFF. The chain employs TRBV7-2 and TRBJ2-1; tentative D call: TRBD1 (5 bases). From germline, CDR1 is SGHTA and CDR2 FQGNSA. CDR3 length equals 15 residues. The V gene lost 3 bases and the J gene lost 6 bases, with 15 bases spanning the gap. Drawing the rest from reference TRBV7-2 and TRBJ2-1, the complete variable domain is GAGVSQSPSNKVTEKGKDVELRCDPISGHTALYWYRQSLGQGLEFLIYFQGNSAPDKSGLPSDRFSAERTGGSVSTLTIQRTQQEDSAVYLCASSFMYTRGNEQFFGPGTRLTVL.

The V and J genes are TRBV20-1 and TRBJ2-7; D is unresolved. Trimming took off 0 bases at V and 3 bases at J, with 12 bases between the two ends. Germline loops: CDR1 DFQATT, CDR2 SNEGSKA (reference sequence). The CDR3 totals 14 residues. The CDR3 sequence is CSARDPRADYEQYF. CDR3 coding DNA: TGCAGTGCTAGAGACCCCCGGGCAGACTACGAGCAGTACTTC.

A note on this clonotype: One base away lies a much larger clone, so this may be a sequencing read error. Likely a read error: the CDR3 ends without its conserved phenylalanine or tryptophan. J is TRBJ2-7 and V is TRBV27; D not certain. The CDR3 is made up of 12 amino acids. The V end lost 4 bases, the J end lost 6 bases, and 10 bases lay between the germline ends. Per germline, CDR1 MNHEY and CDR2 SMNVEV (reference sequence). DNA of the CDR3: TGTGCCAGCAGTTCTGCTCCTAGCGAGCAGTACTCC. Translating it yields CASSSAPSEQYS.

Points on this clonotype: A far larger clone is just one base off, so this is likely a read error. The chain links TRBV10-3 to TRBJ2-3; D remains ambiguous. Deletions cut 5 bases from V and 1 base from J, with 13 bases between. Per germline, CDR1 ENHRY and CDR2 SYGVKD. This CDR3 has 15 amino acids. CDR3 in DNA: TGTGCCATCAGTTACCTTGGCCCAGGCACAGATACGCAGTATTTT. As protein: CAISYLGPGTDTQYF.

The V call is TRBV4-1, the J call TRBJ2-1; the D gene is possibly TRBD2 (5 bases). This CDR3 is built from 15 residues. CDR1 is MGHRA, CDR2 YSYEKL, per germline. Trimming stripped 4 bases from V and 3 bases from J, with 13 bases between. CDR3 residues: CASSRSGELYNEQFF. In DNA, the CDR3 is TGCGCCAGCAGCCGCAGCGGAGAACTCTACAATGAGCAGTTCTTC.

This clonotype was counted a few times. The V and J genes are TRBV19 and TRBJ1-5; TRBD1 is a possible D gene (6 bases). The CDR3 is 14 residues long. CDR1 and CDR2 (germline): LNHDA, SQIVND (reference sequence). Trimming removed 9 bases from V and 5 bases from J, with 17 bases in between. The CDR3 protein is CASAGWQGYQPQHF. Written as DNA, the CDR3 is TGTGCCAGCGCCGGCTGGCAGGGGTATCAGCCCCAGCATTTT.